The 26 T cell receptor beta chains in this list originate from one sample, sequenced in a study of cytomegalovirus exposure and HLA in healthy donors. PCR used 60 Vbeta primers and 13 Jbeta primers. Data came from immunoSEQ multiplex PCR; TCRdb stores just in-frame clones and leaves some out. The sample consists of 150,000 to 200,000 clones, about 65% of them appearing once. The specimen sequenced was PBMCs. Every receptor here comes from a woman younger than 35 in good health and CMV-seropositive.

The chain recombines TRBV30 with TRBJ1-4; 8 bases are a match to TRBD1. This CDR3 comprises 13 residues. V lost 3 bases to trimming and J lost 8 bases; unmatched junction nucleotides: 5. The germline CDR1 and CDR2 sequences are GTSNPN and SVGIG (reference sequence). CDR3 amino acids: CAWSRQGREKLFF. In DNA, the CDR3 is TGTGCCTGGAGCCGACAGGGGCGGGAAAAACTGTTTTTT.

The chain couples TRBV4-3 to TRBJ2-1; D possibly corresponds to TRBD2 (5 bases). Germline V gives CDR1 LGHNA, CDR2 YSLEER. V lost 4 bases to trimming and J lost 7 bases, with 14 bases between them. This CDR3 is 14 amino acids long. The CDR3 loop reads CASSLPEVSNEQFF. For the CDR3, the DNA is TGCGCCAGCAGCCTCCCGGAGGTCTCGAATGAGCAGTTCTTC.

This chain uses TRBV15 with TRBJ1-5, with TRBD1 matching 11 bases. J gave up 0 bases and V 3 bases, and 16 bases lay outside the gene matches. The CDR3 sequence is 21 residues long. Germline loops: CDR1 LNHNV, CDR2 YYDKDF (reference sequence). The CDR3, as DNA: TGTGCCACCAGCAGTCTTCGGACAGGGGGCTCCCTTTTACATAGCAATCAGCCCCAGCATTTT. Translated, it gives CATSSLRTGGSLLHSNQPQHF.

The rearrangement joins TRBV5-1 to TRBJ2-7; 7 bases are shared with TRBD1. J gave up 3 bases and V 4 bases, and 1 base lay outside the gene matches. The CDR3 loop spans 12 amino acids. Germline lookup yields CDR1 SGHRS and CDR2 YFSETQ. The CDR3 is CASSRTGYEQYF. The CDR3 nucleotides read TGCGCCAGCAGCCGGACAGGCTACGAGCAGTACTTC.

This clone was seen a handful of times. CDR3 in DNA: TGTGCCACCTCACCCCCCGGGAGTGGAGAGACCCAGTACTTC. Its protein product is CATSPPGSGETQYF. The rearrangement joins TRBV2 to TRBJ2-5, with D possibly TRBD2 on 6 matching bases. The CDR3 contains 14 residues. CDR1 SNHLY and CDR2 FYNNEI come from the germline V gene. V dropped 10 bases and J dropped 4 bases, with 19 bases sitting between them.

CDR3 loop: CASSLWTGPGNTIYF. CDR3 bases: TGTGCCAGCAGCTTGTGGACAGGGCCCGGAAACACCATATATTTT. The chain has TRBV5-5 and TRBJ1-3, with 8 bases lining up with TRBD1. Germline lookup yields CDR1 SGHKS and CDR2 YYEKEE (reference sequence). Trimming removed 1 base from V and 4 bases from J; junction bases left unmatched: 4. This CDR3 spans 15 amino acids.

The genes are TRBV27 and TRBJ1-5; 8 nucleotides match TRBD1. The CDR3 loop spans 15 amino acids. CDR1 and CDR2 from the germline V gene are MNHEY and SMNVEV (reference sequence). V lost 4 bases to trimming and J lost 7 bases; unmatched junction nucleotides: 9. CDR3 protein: CASSSTGAPWQPQHF. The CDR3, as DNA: TGTGCCAGCAGTTCGACAGGGGCCCCTTGGCAGCCCCAGCATTTT.

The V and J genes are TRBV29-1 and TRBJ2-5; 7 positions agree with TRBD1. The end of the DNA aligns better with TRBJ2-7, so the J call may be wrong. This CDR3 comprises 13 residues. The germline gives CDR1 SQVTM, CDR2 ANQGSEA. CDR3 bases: TGCAGCGTTCTAGAGGGGGCGCAATACGAGCAGTACTTC. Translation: CSVLEGAQYEQYF.

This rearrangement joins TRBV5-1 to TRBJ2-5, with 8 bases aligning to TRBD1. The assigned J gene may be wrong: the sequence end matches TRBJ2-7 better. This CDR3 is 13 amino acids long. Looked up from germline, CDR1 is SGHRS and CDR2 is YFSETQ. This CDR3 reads CASRKDRAYEQYF. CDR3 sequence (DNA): TGCGCCAGCAGGAAGGACAGGGCCTACGAGCAGTACTTC.

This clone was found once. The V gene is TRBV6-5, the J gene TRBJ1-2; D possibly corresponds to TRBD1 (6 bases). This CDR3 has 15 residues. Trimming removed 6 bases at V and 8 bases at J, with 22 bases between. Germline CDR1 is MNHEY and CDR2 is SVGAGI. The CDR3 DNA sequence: TGTGCCAGCAGCCCAAGAGAGGGGGGGGTTAGGGGCTACACCTTC. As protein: CASSPREGGVRGYTF.

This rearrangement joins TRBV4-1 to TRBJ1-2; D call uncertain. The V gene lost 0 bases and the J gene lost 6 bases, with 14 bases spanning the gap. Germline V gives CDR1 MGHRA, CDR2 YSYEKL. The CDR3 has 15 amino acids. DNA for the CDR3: TGCGCCAGCAGCCAAGATCTCCAGATTCAGAATGGCTACACCTTC. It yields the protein CASSQDLQIQNGYTF.

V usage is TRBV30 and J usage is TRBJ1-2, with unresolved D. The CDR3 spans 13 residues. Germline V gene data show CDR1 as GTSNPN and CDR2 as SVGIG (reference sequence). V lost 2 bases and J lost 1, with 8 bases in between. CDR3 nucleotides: TGTGCCTGGAGTCGAGGTTATAACTATGGCTACACCTTC. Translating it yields CAWSRGYNYGYTF.

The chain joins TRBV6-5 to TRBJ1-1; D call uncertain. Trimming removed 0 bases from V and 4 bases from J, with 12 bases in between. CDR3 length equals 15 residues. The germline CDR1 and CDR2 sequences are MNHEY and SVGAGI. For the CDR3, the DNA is TGTGCCAGCAGTTACTCGAGTTACTCGAGCACTGAAGCTTTCTTT. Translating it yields CASSYSSYSSTEAFF.

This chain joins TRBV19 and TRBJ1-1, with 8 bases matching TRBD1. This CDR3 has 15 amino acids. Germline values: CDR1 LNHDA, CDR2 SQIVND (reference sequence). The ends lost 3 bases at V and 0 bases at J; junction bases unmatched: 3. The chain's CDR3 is CASSMRTGMNTEAFF. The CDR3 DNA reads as TGTGCCAGTAGTATGAGGACAGGGATGAACACTGAAGCTTTCTTT.

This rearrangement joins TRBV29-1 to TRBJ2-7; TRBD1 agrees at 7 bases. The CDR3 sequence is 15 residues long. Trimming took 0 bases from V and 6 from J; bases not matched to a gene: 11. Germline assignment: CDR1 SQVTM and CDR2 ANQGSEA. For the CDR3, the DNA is TGCAGCGTTGAAGATCGGGGCAGGGGGATGGGCGAGCAGTACTTC. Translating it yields CSVEDRGRGMGEQYF.

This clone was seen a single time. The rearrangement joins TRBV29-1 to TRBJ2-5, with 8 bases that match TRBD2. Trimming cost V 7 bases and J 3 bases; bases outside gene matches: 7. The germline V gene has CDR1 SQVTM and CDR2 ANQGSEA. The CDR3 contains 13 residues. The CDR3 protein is CSAGGGGEETQYF. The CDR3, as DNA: TGCAGCGCGGGGGGGGGCGGGGAAGAGACCCAGTACTTC.

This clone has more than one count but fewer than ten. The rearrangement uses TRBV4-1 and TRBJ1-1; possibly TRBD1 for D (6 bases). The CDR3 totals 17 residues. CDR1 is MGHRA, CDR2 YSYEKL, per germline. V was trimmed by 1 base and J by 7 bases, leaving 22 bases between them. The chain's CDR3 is CASSQATGRGGVDEAFF. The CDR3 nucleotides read TGCGCCAGCAGCCAAGCAACAGGGAGAGGTGGTGTTGATGAAGCTTTCTTT.

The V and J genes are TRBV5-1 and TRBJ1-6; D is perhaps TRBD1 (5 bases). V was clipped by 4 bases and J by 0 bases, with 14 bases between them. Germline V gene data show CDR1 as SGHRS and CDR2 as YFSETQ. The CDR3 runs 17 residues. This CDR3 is CASSRQSLSSYNSPLHF. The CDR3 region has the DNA TGCGCCAGCAGCCGACAGAGCTTGAGCTCCTATAATTCACCCCTCCACTTT.

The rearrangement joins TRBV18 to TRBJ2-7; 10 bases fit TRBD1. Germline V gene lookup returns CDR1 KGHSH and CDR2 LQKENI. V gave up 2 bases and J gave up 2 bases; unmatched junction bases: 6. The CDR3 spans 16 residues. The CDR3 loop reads CASSPGTGVPTYEQYF. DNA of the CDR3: TGTGCCAGCTCACCAGGGACAGGGGTTCCCACCTACGAGCAGTACTTC.

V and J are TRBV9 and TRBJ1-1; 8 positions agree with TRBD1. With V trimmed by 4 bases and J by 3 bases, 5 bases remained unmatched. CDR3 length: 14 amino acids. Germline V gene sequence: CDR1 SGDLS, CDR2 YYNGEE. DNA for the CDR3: TGTGCCAGCAGCCGGACAGGGTTGGACACTGAAGCTTTCTTT. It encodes CASSRTGLDTEAFF.

CDR3 DNA sequence: TGTGCCAGCAGCAAGGGACTTAACACCGGGGAGCTGTTTTTT. It yields the protein CASSKGLNTGELFF. The chain has TRBV21-1 and TRBJ2-2; TRBD2 was called by the table and not checked on the DNA. TRBV21-1 is tagged as a pseudogene. CDR3 length equals 14 residues.

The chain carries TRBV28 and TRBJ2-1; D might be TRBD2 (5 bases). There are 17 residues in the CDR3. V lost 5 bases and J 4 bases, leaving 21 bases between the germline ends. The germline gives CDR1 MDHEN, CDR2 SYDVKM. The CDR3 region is CASSPSRRASWYNEQFF. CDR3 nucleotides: TGTGCCAGCAGTCCCTCTAGGCGGGCATCGTGGTACAATGAGCAGTTCTTC.

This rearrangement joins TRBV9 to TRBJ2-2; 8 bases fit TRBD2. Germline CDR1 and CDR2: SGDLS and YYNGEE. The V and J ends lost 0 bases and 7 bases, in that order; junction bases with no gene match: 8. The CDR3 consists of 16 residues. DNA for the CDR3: TGTGCCAGCAGCGTAGCCCCGACTAGCGCGGGCGGGGAGCTGTTTTTT. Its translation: CASSVAPTSAGGELFF.

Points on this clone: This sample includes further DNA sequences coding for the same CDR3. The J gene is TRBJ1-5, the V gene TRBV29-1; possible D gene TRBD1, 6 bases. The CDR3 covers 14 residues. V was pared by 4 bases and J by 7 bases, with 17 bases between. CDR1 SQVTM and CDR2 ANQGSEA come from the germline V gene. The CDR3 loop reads CSVGSGTTQQPQHF. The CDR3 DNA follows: TGCAGCGTTGGGTCTGGGACAACCCAGCAGCCCCAGCATTTT. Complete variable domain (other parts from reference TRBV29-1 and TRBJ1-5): SAVISQKPSRDICQRGTSLTIQCQVDSQVTMMFWYRQQPGQSLTLIATANQGSEATYESGFVIDKFPISRPNLTFSTLTVSNMSPEDSSIYLCSVGSGTTQQPQHFGDGTRLSIL.

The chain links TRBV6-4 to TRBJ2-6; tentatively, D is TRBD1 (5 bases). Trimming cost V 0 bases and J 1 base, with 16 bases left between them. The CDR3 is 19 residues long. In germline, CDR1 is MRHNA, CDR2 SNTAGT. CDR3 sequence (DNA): TGTGCCAGCAGTGACTCGGGGCAGGGTCCCAATTCTGGGGCCAACGTCCTGACTTTC. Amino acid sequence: CASSDSGQGPNSGANVLTF.

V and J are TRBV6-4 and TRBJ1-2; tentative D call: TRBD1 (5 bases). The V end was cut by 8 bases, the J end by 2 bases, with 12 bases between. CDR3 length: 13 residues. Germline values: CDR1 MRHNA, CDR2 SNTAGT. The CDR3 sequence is CASSEGVNYGYTF. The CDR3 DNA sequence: TGTGCCAGCTCCGAAGGGGTAAACTATGGCTACACCTTC.